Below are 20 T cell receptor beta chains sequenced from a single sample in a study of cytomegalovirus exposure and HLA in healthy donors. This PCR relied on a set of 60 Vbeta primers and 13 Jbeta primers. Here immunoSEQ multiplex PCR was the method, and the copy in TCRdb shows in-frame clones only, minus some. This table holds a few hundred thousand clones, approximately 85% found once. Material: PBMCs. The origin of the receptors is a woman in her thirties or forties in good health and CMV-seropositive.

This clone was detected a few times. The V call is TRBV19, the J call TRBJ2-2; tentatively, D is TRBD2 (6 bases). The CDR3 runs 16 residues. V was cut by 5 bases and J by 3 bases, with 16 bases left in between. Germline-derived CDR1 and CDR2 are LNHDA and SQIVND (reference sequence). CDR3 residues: CASSFHTKRDTGELFF. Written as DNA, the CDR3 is TGTGCCAGTAGTTTCCACACGAAGCGGGACACCGGGGAGCTGTTTTTT.

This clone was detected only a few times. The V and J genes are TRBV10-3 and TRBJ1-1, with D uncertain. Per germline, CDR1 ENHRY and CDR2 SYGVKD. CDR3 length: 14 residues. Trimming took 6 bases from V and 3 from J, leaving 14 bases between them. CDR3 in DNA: TGTGCCATCAGACCTCGAGGTGAATACACTGAAGCTTTCTTT. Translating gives CAIRPRGEYTEAFF.

The CDR3 loop is CASSPDRAPDNSPLHF. The CDR3 coding sequence is TGTGCCAGCAGTCCTGACAGGGCCCCCGATAATTCACCCCTCCACTTT. The gene calls are TRBV27 and TRBJ1-6; 7 bases align to TRBD1. The CDR3 loop spans 16 amino acids. Germline CDR1 reads MNHEY; CDR2 reads SMNVEV (reference sequence). J gave up 5 bases and V 5 bases, and 9 bases lay outside the gene matches.

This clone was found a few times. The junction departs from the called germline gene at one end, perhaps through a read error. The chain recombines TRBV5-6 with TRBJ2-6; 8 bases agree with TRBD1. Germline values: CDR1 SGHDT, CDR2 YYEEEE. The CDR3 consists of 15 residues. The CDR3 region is CASSFRGPIANGLTF. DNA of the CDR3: TGTGCCAGCAGCTTCAGGGGGCCTATAGCCAACGGCCTGACTTTC.

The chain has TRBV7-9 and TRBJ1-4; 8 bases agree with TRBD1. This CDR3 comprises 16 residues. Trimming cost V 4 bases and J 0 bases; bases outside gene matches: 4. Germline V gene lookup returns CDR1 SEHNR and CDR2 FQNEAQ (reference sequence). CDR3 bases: TGTGCCAGCAGCTCGGGACAGGCCTCAACTAATGAAAAACTGTTTTTT. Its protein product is CASSSGQASTNEKLFF.

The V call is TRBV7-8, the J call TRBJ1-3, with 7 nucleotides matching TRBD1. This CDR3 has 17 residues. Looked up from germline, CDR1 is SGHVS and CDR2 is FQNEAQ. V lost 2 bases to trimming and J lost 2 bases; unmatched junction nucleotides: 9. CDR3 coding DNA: TGTGCCAGCAGCTTAATGGGACAGCCCTCAACTGGAAACACCATATATTTT. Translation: CASSLMGQPSTGNTIYF.

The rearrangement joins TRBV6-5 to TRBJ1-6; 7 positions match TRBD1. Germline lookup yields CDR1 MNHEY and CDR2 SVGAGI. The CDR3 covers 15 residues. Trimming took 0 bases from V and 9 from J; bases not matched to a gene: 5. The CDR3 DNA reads TGTGCCAGCAGTTACTCGACCCAGGGGGGTTCACCCCTCCACTTT. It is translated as CASSYSTQGGSPLHF.

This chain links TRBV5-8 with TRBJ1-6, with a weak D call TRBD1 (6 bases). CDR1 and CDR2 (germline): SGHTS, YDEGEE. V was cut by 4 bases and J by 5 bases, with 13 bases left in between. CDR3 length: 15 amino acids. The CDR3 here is CASSQRGSNNSPLHF. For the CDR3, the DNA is TGTGCCAGCAGCCAAAGGGGGTCTAATAATTCACCCCTCCACTTT.

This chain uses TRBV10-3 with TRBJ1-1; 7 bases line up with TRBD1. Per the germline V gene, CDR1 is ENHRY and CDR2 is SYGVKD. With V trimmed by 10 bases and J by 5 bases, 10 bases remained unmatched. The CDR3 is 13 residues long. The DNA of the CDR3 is TGTGCCACAAAACAGGGGCGGGGAACTGAAGCTTTCTTT. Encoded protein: CATKQGRGTEAFF.

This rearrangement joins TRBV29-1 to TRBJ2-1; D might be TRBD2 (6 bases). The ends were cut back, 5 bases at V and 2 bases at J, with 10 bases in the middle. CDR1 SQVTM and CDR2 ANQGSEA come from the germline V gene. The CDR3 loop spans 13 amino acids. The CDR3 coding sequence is TGCAGCGTTCAACGGGAGCCCTACAATGAGCAGTTCTTC. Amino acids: CSVQREPYNEQFF.

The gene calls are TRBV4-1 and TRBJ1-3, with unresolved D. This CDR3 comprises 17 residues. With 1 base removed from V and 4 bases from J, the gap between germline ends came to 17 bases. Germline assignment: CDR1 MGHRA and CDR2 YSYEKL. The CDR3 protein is CASSQGEGGLGGNTIYF. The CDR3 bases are TGCGCCAGCAGCCAAGGCGAAGGAGGATTGGGAGGAAACACCATATATTTT.

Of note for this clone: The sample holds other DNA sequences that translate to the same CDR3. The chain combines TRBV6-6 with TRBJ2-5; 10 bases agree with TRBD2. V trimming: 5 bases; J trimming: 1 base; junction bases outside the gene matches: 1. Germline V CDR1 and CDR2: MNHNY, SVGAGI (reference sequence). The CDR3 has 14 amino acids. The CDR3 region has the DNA TGTGCCAGCAGTCGGACTAGCGGCCAAGAGACCCAGTACTTC. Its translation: CASSRTSGQETQYF.

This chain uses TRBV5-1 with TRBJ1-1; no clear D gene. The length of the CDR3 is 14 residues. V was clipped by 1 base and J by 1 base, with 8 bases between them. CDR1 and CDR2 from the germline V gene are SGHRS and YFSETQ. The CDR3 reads CASSLSGQNTEAFF. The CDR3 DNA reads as TGCGCCAGCAGCTTGAGTGGGCAGAACACTGAAGCTTTCTTT.

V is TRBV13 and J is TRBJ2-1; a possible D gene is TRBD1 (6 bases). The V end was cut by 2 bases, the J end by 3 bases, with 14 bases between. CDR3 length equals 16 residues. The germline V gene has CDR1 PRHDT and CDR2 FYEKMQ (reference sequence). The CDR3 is CASSLPGDTFYNEQFF. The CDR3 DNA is TGTGCCAGCAGCTTACCAGGGGATACCTTCTACAATGAGCAGTTCTTC.

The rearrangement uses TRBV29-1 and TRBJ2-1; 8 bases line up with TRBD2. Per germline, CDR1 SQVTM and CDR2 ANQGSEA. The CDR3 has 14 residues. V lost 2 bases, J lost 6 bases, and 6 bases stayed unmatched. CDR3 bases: TGCAGCGTTGAATTGGTAGCGGGACTCAATGAGCAGTTCTTC. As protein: CSVELVAGLNEQFF.

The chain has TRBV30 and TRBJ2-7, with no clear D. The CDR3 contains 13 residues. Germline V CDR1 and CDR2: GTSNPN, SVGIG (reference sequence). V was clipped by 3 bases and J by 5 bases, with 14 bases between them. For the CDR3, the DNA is TGTGCCTGGAGAGCACCCCGGTCTAACGAGCAGTACTTC. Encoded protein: CAWRAPRSNEQYF.

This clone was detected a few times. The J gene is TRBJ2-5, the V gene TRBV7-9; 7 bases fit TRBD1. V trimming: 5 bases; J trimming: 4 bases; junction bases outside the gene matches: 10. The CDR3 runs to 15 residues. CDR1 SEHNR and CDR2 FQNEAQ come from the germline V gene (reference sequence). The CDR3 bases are TGTGCCAGCAGCACCGGGACAGCCTTCGGAGAGACCCAGTACTTC. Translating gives CASSTGTAFGETQYF.

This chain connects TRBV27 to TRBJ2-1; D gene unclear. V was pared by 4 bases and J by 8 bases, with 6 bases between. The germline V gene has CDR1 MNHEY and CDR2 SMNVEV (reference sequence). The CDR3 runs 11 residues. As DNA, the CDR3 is TGTGCCAGCAGTTCTTTAGATGAGCAGTTCTTC. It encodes CASSSLDEQFF.

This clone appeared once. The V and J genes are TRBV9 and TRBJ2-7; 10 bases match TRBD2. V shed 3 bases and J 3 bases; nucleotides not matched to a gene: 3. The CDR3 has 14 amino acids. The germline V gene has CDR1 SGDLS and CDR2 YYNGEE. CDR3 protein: CASSGAGGFYEQYF. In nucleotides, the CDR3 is TGTGCCAGCAGCGGAGCGGGAGGGTTCTACGAGCAGTACTTC.

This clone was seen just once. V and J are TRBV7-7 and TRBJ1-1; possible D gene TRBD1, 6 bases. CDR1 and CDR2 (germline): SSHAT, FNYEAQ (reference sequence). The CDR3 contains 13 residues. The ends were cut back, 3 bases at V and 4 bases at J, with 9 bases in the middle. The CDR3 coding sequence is TGTGCCAGCAGCTTGGACAGATCCACTGAAGCTTTCTTT. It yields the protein CASSLDRSTEAFF. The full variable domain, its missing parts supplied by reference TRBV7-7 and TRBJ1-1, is GAGVSQSPRYKVTKRGQDVTLRCDPISSHATLYWYQQALGQGPEFLTYFNYEAQPDKSGLPSDRFSAERPEGSISTLTIQRTEQRDSAMYRCASSLDRSTEAFFGQGTRLTVV.